This TCR beta chain was captured in a study of blood T cell repertoires in COVID-19. Here immunoSEQ multiplex PCR was the method, and the copy in TCRdb shows in-frame clones only, minus some. The sample has around 170,000 clones, around 89% seen once. Germline values: CDR1 SGHVS, CDR2 FQNEAQ. There are 12 residues in the CDR3. V lost 5 bases and J 5 bases, leaving 10 bases between the germline ends. The source of this sequence is a woman aged 25 to 39 with acute or convalescent COVID-19. The genes are TRBV7-8 and TRBJ2-7, with D perhaps matching TRBD1 (6 bases). The sample taken for sequencing was peripheral blood. The CDR3 coding sequence is TGTGCCAGCAGCCCATGGGACAACGAGCAGTACTTC. Protein sequence: CASSPWDNEQYF.